A single sample is the source of the 8 T cell receptor beta chains below, sequenced in a study of tumor-infiltrating lymphocytes in oesophageal squamous cell carcinoma. TCRdb called the PCR reads again in MiXCR, with one record for every CDR3 protein. Of 10,000 to 15,000 distinct CDR3 sequences listed, around 56% are singletons. The sample consisted of esophageal tumor tissue. Source of these receptors: a female donor with esophageal squamous cell carcinoma.

This clonotype was seen just once. The DNA for the CDR3 is TGCGCCAGCAGCGATGGGGTAATGGAGCAGTACTTC. The encoded protein is CASSDGVMEQYF. This chain uses TRBV10-1 with TRBJ2-1; D ambiguous. The J call may not be correct, given that the DNA end is closer to TRBJ2-7. Germline V gene data show CDR1 as WNHNN and CDR2 as SYGVQD (reference sequence). The CDR3 runs 12 residues.

This clonotype came up a few times. The chain combines TRBV5-5 with TRBJ2-3; 8 bases are shared with TRBD2. J was trimmed by 0 bases and V by 4 bases; bases with no gene match: 1. Germline V gives CDR1 SGHKS, CDR2 YYEKEE (reference sequence). This CDR3 comprises 14 residues. The CDR3 nucleotides read TGTGCCAGCAGCGAGCGGGGGAGCACAGATACGCAGTATTTT. Protein product: CASSERGSTDTQYF. Full variable domain (outside the CDR3, taken from reference TRBV5-5 and TRBJ2-3): DAGVTQSPTHLIKTRGQQVTLRCSPISGHKSVSWYQQVLGQGPQFIFQYYEKEERGRGNFPDRFSARQFPNYSSELNVNALLLGDSALYLCASSERGSTDTQYFGPGTRLTVL.

This clonotype occurred a few times. The chain carries TRBV5-6 and TRBJ2-4; 7 positions agree with TRBD2. The CDR3 is 12 amino acids. Trimming cost V 3 bases and J 9 bases; bases outside gene matches: 3. Looked up from germline, CDR1 is SGHDT and CDR2 is YYEEEE. This CDR3 is CASSWREGIQYF. The CDR3 region has the DNA TGTGCCAGCAGCTGGAGGGAGGGCATTCAGTACTTC.

This clonotype was detected only once. CDR3 DNA: TGTGCCAGCAACTCGACTGGCGCTGGAAACACCATATATTTT. Its translation is CASNSTGAGNTIYF. This chain uses TRBV5-6 with TRBJ1-1; D unresolved. The J call may be mistaken, given a closer DNA end match to TRBJ1-3. The CDR3 consists of 14 residues. Germline values: CDR1 SGHDT, CDR2 YYEEEE.

This clonotype showed up just a few times. V gene TRBV7-9 combines with J gene TRBJ2-1, with D perhaps matching TRBD1 (6 bases). Germline CDR1 and CDR2: SEHNR and FQNEAQ (reference sequence). V lost 1 base and J 0 bases, leaving 10 bases between the germline ends. The CDR3 is 16 amino acids. The CDR3 here is CASSLDRASSYNEQFF. CDR3 in DNA: TGTGCCAGCAGCTTAGACAGGGCGAGCTCCTACAATGAGCAGTTCTTC.

The V gene is TRBV7-3, the J gene TRBJ2-1, with a weak D call TRBD2 (6 bases). V lost 2 bases and J 5 bases, leaving 13 bases between the germline ends. This CDR3 region has 15 residues. CDR1 is SGHTA and CDR2 is FQGTGA in the germline V gene. The CDR3 nucleotides read TGTGCCAGCAGCTTATCCGGGAGTATCCACAATGAGCAGTTCTTC. Its translation: CASSLSGSIHNEQFF.

This clonotype came up a few times. This chain joins TRBV6-6 and TRBJ1-5, with 7 bases matching TRBD1. The trim removed 2 bases at V and 3 bases at J, leaving 4 bases unmatched. Germline values: CDR1 MNHNY, CDR2 SVGAGI (reference sequence). The CDR3 is made up of 15 amino acids. CDR3 coding DNA: TGTGCCAGCAGTTACCAAGACAGGGACAATCAGCCCCAGCATTTT. This gives the protein CASSYQDRDNQPQHF.

This clonotype is large within its sample. This chain links TRBV7-6 with TRBJ2-5; D unresolved. The V gene lost 1 base and the J gene lost 5 bases, with 8 bases spanning the gap. The CDR3 contains 13 residues. Germline V gives CDR1 SGHVS, CDR2 FNYEAQ. CDR3 in amino acids: CASSLVSWETQYF. The CDR3 bases are TGTGCCAGCAGCTTAGTAAGCTGGGAGACCCAGTACTTC.